These 27 T cell receptor beta chains were sequenced from one sample in a study of T cell responses to AZD1222 COVID-19 vaccine. Some clones are missing from TCRdb's copy, which holds only in-frame ones; the method was immunoSEQ multiplex PCR. The table includes roughly 100,000 clones, 80% to 90% detected once. The source material was peripheral blood, sampled on day 0 of AZD1222 vaccination. The origin of the receptors is an adult in good health.

This chain joins TRBV15 and TRBJ2-3; D may be TRBD2 (6 bases). Trimming shortened V by 1 base and J by 6 bases, and 14 bases separated the two germline ends. The CDR3 is made up of 15 amino acids. From germline, CDR1 is LNHNV and CDR2 YYDKDF (reference sequence). CDR3 DNA sequence: TGTGCCACCAGCAGAGCCCAGGACTATTCTGATACGCAGTATTTT. As protein: CATSRAQDYSDTQYF.

The gene calls are TRBV30 and TRBJ1-1; 7 bases fit TRBD1. V trimming: 0 bases; J trimming: 1 base; junction bases outside the gene matches: 5. This CDR3 is 15 amino acids long. The germline gives CDR1 GTSNPN, CDR2 SVGIG (reference sequence). CDR3 protein: CAWSVLGTANTEAFF. The CDR3 DNA is TGTGCCTGGAGTGTACTTGGGACAGCGAACACTGAAGCTTTCTTT.

The chain has TRBV5-1 and TRBJ2-3; 8 positions agree with TRBD2. The V gene's germline CDR1 is SGHRS and CDR2 YFSETQ. The ends lost 2 bases at V and 3 bases at J; junction bases unmatched: 5. There are 15 residues in the CDR3. CDR3 bases: TGCGCCAGCAGCTTAGCGGGGGTTCTGACAGATACGCAGTATTTT. Protein: CASSLAGVLTDTQYF.

On this clone itself: One end of the junction varies from germline; a read error may be responsible. The chain carries TRBV3-1 (or the pseudogene TRBV3-2) and TRBJ2-3, with D hard to call. The germline V gene encodes CDR1 LGHDT and CDR2 YNNKEL (reference sequence). The CDR3 length is 14 residues. The CDR3 coding sequence is TGTGCCAGCAGTCAAGGCCCTGCAGCAGATACGCAGTATTTT. The encoded protein is CASSQGPAADTQYF.

The CDR3 is CASSLGSYNEQFF. The DNA of the CDR3 is TGCGCCAGCAGCTTGGGCAGCTACAATGAGCAGTTCTTC. This sequence joins TRBV5-1 and TRBJ2-1; D call uncertain. CDR3 length: 13 amino acids. Germline values: CDR1 SGHRS, CDR2 YFSETQ. Trimming removed 0 bases at V and 3 bases at J, with 4 bases between. The full variable domain, rest sourced from reference TRBV5-1 and TRBJ2-1, is KAGVTQTPRYLIKTRGQQVTLSCSPISGHRSVSWYQQTPGQGLQFLFEYFSETQRNKGNFPGRFSGRQFSNSRSEMNVSTLELGDSALYLCASSLGSYNEQFFGPGTRLTVL.

The rearrangement joins TRBV5-1 to TRBJ2-3, with 7 positions matching TRBD2. Germline V gene data show CDR1 as SGHRS and CDR2 as YFSETQ. The CDR3 contains 17 residues. Losses at the gene ends were 4 bases for V and 5 bases for J; bases not matched to a gene: 16. CDR3 sequence reads: CASSPGGVRGEGDTQYF. CDR3 in DNA: TGCGCCAGCAGCCCCGGAGGTGTTCGGGGGGAGGGAGATACGCAGTATTTT.

This chain uses TRBV6-5 with TRBJ1-5; D is uncertain. Germline assignment: CDR1 MNHEY and CDR2 SVGAGI. V was cut by 0 bases and J by 1 base, with 7 bases left in between. The CDR3 has 15 residues. The CDR3 coding sequence is TGTGCCAGCAGTTACTCGAGGCAGAGCAATCAGCCCCAGCATTTT. This sequence encodes CASSYSRQSNQPQHF.

The chain employs TRBV28 and TRBJ1-6, with 7 bases aligning to TRBD1. With 4 bases clipped from V and 5 bases from J, the junction kept 2 bases outside the gene matches. The CDR3 extends over 14 amino acids. Germline values: CDR1 MDHEN, CDR2 SYDVKM. The CDR3 region is CASSSGQDNSPLHF. CDR3 DNA sequence: TGTGCCAGCAGTTCCGGACAGGATAATTCACCCCTCCACTTT. The full variable domain, completed using reference TRBV28 and TRBJ1-6, is DVKVTQSSRYLVKRTGEKVFLECVQDMDHENMFWYRQDPGLGLRLIYFSYDVKMKEKGDIPEGYSVSREKKERFSLILESASTNQTSMYLCASSSGQDNSPLHFGNGTRLTVT.

The table lists this clone with a count of one. The chain carries TRBV24-1 and TRBJ2-2, with 13 positions matching TRBD2. The length of the CDR3 is 19 residues. Trimming at V came to 4 bases and at J to 5 bases, leaving 12 bases not matched to a gene. Germline V gene data show CDR1 as KGHDR and CDR2 as SFDVKD. Here the CDR3 reads CATSDPTWTSGSVTGELFF. The CDR3 DNA is TGTGCCACCAGTGACCCGACCTGGACTAGCGGGAGTGTAACCGGGGAGCTGTTTTTT.

The chain couples TRBV7-2 to TRBJ1-3; D may be TRBD1 (5 bases). The CDR3 is 14 amino acids. Germline V gene lookup returns CDR1 SGHTA and CDR2 FQGNSA. V was trimmed by 4 bases and J by 0 bases, leaving 7 bases between them. This CDR3 is CASSSGSSGNTIYF. CDR3 coding DNA: TGTGCCAGCAGCTCAGGGTCCTCTGGAAACACCATATATTTT.

The chain has TRBV4-1 and TRBJ1-1; TRBD1 aligns across 7 bases. In germline, CDR1 is MGHRA, CDR2 YSYEKL. Unmatched junction bases numbered 6, after V lost 4 bases and J lost 4 bases. The CDR3 is 14 residues long. The CDR3 bases are TGCGCCAGCAGCCCGGGACAGTCGGGCACTGAAGCTTTCTTT. This sequence encodes CASSPGQSGTEAFF.

The V call is TRBV29-1, the J call TRBJ2-2, with 8 bases aligning to TRBD2. V trimming: 5 bases; J trimming: 4 bases; junction bases outside the gene matches: 9. There are 15 residues in the CDR3. CDR1 is SQVTM and CDR2 is ANQGSEA in the germline V gene. The CDR3 region is CSVKEAGESTGELFF. The DNA of the CDR3 is TGCAGCGTTAAGGAAGCGGGAGAAAGCACCGGGGAGCTGTTTTTT.

The chain has TRBV5-1 and TRBJ2-1; D remains unclear. CDR3 length: 13 residues. Trimming took 0 bases from V and 6 from J, leaving 7 bases between them. The germline CDR1 and CDR2 sequences are SGHRS and YFSETQ. The chain's CDR3 is CASSLATTNEQFF. The CDR3 DNA reads as TGCGCCAGCAGCTTGGCCACAACCAATGAGCAGTTCTTC.

The chain uses TRBV19 and TRBJ2-3; 7 nucleotides agree with TRBD1. V lost 4 bases and J lost 2; bases outside the gene matches: 3. CDR3 length: 14 amino acids. The V gene's germline CDR1 is LNHDA and CDR2 SQIVND (reference sequence). CDR3: CASSTGQATDTQYF. The CDR3 nucleotides read TGTGCCAGTAGTACCGGACAGGCCACAGATACGCAGTATTTT. Complete variable domain (other parts from reference TRBV19 and TRBJ2-3): DGGITQSPKYLFRKEGQNVTLSCEQNLNHDAMYWYRQDPGQGLRLIYYSQIVNDFQKGDIAEGYSVSREKKESFPLTVTSAQKNPTAFYLCASSTGQATDTQYFGPGTRLTVL.

CDR3 protein: CASSYVSSGNTIYF. In DNA, the CDR3 is TGTGCCAGCAGTTATGTGAGCTCTGGAAACACCATATATTTT. V usage is TRBV6-5 and J usage is TRBJ1-3; no clear D. The ends were cut back, 3 bases at V and 0 bases at J, with 6 bases in the middle. Germline V gives CDR1 MNHEY, CDR2 SVGAGI. The CDR3 has 14 residues.

This chain joins TRBV28 and TRBJ2-6, with 10 bases fitting TRBD2. The trim removed 5 bases at V and 1 base at J, leaving 5 bases unmatched. CDR1 is MDHEN and CDR2 is SYDVKM in the germline V gene. This CDR3 has 17 amino acids. This CDR3 is CASSPASGSSGANVLTF. The CDR3 coding sequence is TGTGCCAGCAGTCCGGCTAGCGGGAGTTCTGGGGCCAACGTCCTGACTTTC.

For the CDR3, the DNA is TGTGCCAGCAGCCGTGCCGGGTTACCCTACGAGCAGTACTTC. It specifies CASSRAGLPYEQYF. The chain has TRBV11-1 and TRBJ2-7; the D is unclear. Trimming removed 5 bases from V and 2 bases from J, with 13 bases in between. The CDR3 runs 14 residues. CDR1 SGHAT and CDR2 FQDESV come from the germline V gene (reference sequence).

The chain's CDR3 is CASRSTKGANQPQHF. The CDR3, as DNA: TGTGCCAGCAGATCAACTAAGGGCGCGAATCAGCCCCAGCATTTT. This chain links TRBV6-5 with TRBJ1-5; the D is unclear. The CDR3 runs 15 residues. Trimming took off 6 bases at V and 4 bases at J, with 16 bases between the two ends. The germline gives CDR1 MNHEY, CDR2 SVGAGI.

The J gene is TRBJ2-1, the V gene TRBV3-1 (or the pseudogene TRBV3-2); D remains ambiguous. The CDR3 runs 15 residues. Trimming left V 1 base short and J 0 bases short, with 7 bases between. CDR1 and CDR2 from the germline V gene are LGHDT and YNNKEL (reference sequence). The chain's CDR3 is CASSQGVSSYNEQFF. CDR3 DNA sequence: TGTGCCAGCAGCCAAGGGGTGAGCTCCTACAATGAGCAGTTCTTC.

The chain uses TRBV11-2 and TRBJ2-7, with TRBD1 matching 7 bases. After removal of 5 bases from V and 2 bases from J, the junction contained 3 bases not matched to a gene. Germline V gene data show CDR1 as SGHAT and CDR2 as FQNNGV. CDR3 size: 13 residues. The CDR3 sequence: CASSAGQAYEQYF. The CDR3 bases are TGTGCCAGCAGCGCAGGACAGGCCTACGAGCAGTACTTC.

V and J are TRBV7-9 and TRBJ2-3; 8 bases match TRBD2. The germline CDR1 and CDR2 sequences are SEHNR and FQNEAQ (reference sequence). Trimming at V came to 0 bases and at J to 4 bases, leaving 9 bases not matched to a gene. There are 17 residues in the CDR3. The CDR3 DNA sequence: TGTGCCAGCAGCTTAGCGTCGGCGGGAGGTGTCTCAGATACGCAGTATTTT. Protein product: CASSLASAGGVSDTQYF. Based on the CDR3 plus reference TRBV7-9 and TRBJ2-3, the full variable domain is DTGVSQNPRHKITKRGQNVTFRCDPISEHNRLYWYRQTLGQGPEFLTYFQNEAQLEKSRLLSDRFSAERPKGSFSTLEIQRTEQGDSAMYLCASSLASAGGVSDTQYFGPGTRLTVL.

The rearrangement links TRBV15 to TRBJ1-4; D is undetermined. CDR1 is LNHNV and CDR2 is YYDKDF in the germline V gene (reference sequence). The CDR3 contains 15 residues. V was cut by 0 bases and J by 8 bases, with 13 bases left in between. CDR3 region: CATSRDGSSEEKLFF. The DNA of the CDR3 is TGTGCCACCAGCAGAGATGGCTCGAGCGAGGAAAAACTGTTTTTT.

This chain uses TRBV15 with TRBJ2-3, with D unclear. The CDR3 length is 15 residues. The germline V gene has CDR1 LNHNV and CDR2 YYDKDF (reference sequence). Trimming pared 2 bases from V and 2 bases from J, leaving 11 bases between. The CDR3 reads CATSRQAGFTDTQYF. For the CDR3, the DNA is TGTGCCACCAGCAGACAAGCAGGATTCACAGATACGCAGTATTTT.

The chain uses TRBV6-1 and TRBJ1-6, with D perhaps matching TRBD1 (5 bases). V dropped 0 bases and J dropped 15 bases, with 18 bases sitting between them. The CDR3 runs 15 residues. Germline-derived CDR1 and CDR2 are MNHNS and SASEGT. The CDR3: CASSEATGTSLLLHF. DNA of the CDR3: TGTGCCAGCAGTGAAGCGACGGGGACGTCCCTTCTCCTCCACTTT.

The J gene is TRBJ1-2, the V gene TRBV6-5, with unresolved D. Germline CDR1 reads MNHEY; CDR2 reads SVGAGI. This CDR3 has 13 amino acids. Trimming shortened V by 0 bases and J by 8 bases, and 10 bases separated the two germline ends. CDR3 DNA sequence: TGTGCCAGCAGTTACTCTTCGGGGTTGGGCTACACCTTC. Protein sequence: CASSYSSGLGYTF.

This clone was found once. The V gene is TRBV6-2 or TRBV6-3, the J gene TRBJ1-5; D is uncertain. V was trimmed by 0 bases and J by 2 bases, leaving 5 bases between them. The CDR3 has 14 amino acids. Germline assignment: CDR1 MNHEY and CDR2 SVGEGT. The CDR3 spells CASSYSQGNQPQHF. For the CDR3, the DNA is TGTGCCAGCAGTTACTCCCAAGGCAATCAGCCCCAGCATTTT.

This chain uses TRBV9 with TRBJ2-3, with 11 bases identical to TRBD2. This CDR3 contains 18 residues. V was pared by 4 bases and J by 1 base, with 11 bases of the junction left unmatched. Germline assignment: CDR1 SGDLS and CDR2 YYNGEE. The CDR3 DNA reads TGTGCCAGCAGCAACTCGTTCGGGACTAGCGGTGGCACAGATACGCAGTATTTT. It yields the protein CASSNSFGTSGGTDTQYF.